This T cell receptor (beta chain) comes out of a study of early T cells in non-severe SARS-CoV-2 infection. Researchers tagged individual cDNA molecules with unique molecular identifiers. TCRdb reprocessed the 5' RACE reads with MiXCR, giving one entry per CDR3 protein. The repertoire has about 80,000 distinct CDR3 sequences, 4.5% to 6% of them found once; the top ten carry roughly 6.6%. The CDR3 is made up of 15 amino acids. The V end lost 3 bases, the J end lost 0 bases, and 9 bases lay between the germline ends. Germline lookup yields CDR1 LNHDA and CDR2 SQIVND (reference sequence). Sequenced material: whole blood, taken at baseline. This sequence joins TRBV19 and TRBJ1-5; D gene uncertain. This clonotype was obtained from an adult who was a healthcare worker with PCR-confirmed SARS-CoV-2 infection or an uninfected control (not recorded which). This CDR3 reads CASSIYGYSNQPQHF. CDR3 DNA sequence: TGTGCCAGTAGTATTTACGGATATAGCAATCAGCCCCAGCATTTT.